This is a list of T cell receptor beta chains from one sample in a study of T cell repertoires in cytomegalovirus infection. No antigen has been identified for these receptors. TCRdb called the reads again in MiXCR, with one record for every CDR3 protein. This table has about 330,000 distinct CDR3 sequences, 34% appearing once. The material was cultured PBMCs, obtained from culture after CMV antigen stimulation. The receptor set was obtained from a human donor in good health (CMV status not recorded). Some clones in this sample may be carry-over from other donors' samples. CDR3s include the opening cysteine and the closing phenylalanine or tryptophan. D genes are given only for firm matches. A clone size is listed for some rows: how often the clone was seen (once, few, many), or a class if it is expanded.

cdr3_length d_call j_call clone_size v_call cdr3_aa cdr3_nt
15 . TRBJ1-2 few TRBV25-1 CASSDTSVINYGYTF TGTGCCAGCAGTGATACCTCAGTGATTAACTATGGCTACACCTTC
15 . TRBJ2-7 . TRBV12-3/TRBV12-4 CASSLRLHASYEQYF TGTGCCAGCAGTTTAAGGCTCCACGCTTCCTACGAGCAGTACTTC
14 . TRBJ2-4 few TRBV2 CASSEGQVMNIQYF TGTGCCAGCAGTGAAGGACAGGTTATGAACATTCAGTACTTC
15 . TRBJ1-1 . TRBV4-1 CASSQDLWETTEAFF TGCGCCAGCAGCCAAGATCTCTGGGAGACCACTGAAGCTTTCTTT
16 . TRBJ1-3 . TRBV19 CASSKIPGTSGNTIYF TGTGCCAGTAGTAAAATACCCGGGACATCAGGAAACACCATATATTTT
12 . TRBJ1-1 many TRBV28 CASSYGDTEAFF TGTGCCAGCTCCTATGGGGACACTGAAGCTTTCTTT
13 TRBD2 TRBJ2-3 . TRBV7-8 CASSSLLADTQYF TGTGCCAGCAGCTCGCTACTAGCGGATACGCAGTATTTT
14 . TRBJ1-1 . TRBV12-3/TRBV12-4 CASSFNTGHTEAFF TGTGCCAGCAGTTTTAATACAGGGCACACTGAAGCTTTCTTT
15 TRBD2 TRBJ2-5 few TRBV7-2 CTSSRGSGSEETQYF TGTACCAGCAGCAGAGGCAGCGGGAGCGAAGAGACCCAGTACTTC
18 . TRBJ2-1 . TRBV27 CASSLSQAWPGRVNEQFF TGTGCCAGCAGTTTATCGCAGGCTTGGCCAGGGCGAGTCAATGAGCAGTTCTTC
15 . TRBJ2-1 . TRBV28 CASSSFHSPYNEQFF TGTGCCAGCAGTTCCTTTCACTCCCCTTACAATGAGCAGTTCTTC
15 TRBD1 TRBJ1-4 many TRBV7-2 CASSSRGQGNEKLFF TGTGCCAGCAGCAGCCGGGGACAGGGAAATGAAAAACTGTTTTTT
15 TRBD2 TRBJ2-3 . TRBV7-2 CASSFGTSRADTQYF TGTGCCAGCAGCTTTGGGACTAGCCGGGCAGATACGCAGTATTTT
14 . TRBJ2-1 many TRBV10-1 CASSERRDGNEQFF TGCGCCAGCAGTGAGAGGAGGGATGGGAATGAGCAGTTCTTC
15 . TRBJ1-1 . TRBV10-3 CAISGAGVSNTEAFF TGTGCCATCAGTGGGGCAGGGGTGTCGAACACTGAAGCTTTCTTT
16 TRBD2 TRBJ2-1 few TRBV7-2 CASSRPGTTLSNEQFF TGTGCCAGCAGTCGCCCCGGGACTACCCTAAGCAATGAGCAGTTCTTC
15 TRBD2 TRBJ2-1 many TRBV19 CASTPGASGSNEQFF TGTGCCAGTACCCCGGGGGCTAGCGGGAGTAATGAGCAGTTCTTC
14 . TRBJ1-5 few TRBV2 CASSTGISNQPQHF TGTGCCAGCAGTACAGGGATTAGCAATCAGCCCCAGCATTTT
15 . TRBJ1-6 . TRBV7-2 CASSSLTSGHSPLHF TGTGCCAGCAGCTCACTGACCTCGGGACATTCACCCCTCCACTTT
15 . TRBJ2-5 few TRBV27 CASSFTGPSWETQYF TGTGCCAGCAGTTTTACGGGACCTTCCTGGGAGACCCAGTACTTC
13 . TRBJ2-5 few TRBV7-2 CASSFDYSETQYF TGTGCCAGCAGCTTCGACTACTCGGAGACCCAGTACTTC
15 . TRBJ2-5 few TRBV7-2 CASSSRASLQETQYF TGTGCCAGCAGCTCCAGGGCCTCGCTTCAAGAGACCCAGTACTTC
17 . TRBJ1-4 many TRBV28 CASSFPPWEGRPEKLFF TGTGCCAGCAGTTTTCCGCCCTGGGAGGGGAGACCTGAAAAACTGTTTTTT
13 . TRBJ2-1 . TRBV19 CASSLERLYEQFF TGTGCCAGTTCTTTGGAAAGGCTCTATGAGCAGTTCTTC
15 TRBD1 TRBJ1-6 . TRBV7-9 CASSFRGTGNSPLHF TGTGCCAGCAGCTTTCGTGGGACAGGCAATTCACCCCTCCACTTT
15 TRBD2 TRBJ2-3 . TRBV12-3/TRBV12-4 CASRAGTRGTDTQYF TGTGCCAGCAGGGCCGGGACTAGAGGCACAGATACGCAGTATTTT
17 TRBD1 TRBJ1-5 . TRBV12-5 CASALNRDSYSNQPQHF TGTGCTAGTGCCTTGAACCGGGACAGTTATAGCAATCAGCCCCAGCATTTT
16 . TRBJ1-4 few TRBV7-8 CASSLGTEPRNEKLFF TGTGCCAGCAGCTTAGGGACCGAGCCGCGTAATGAAAAACTGTTTTTT
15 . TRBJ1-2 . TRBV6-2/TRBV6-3 CASSTQAGRAYGYTF TGTGCCAGCAGTACCCAAGCTGGGAGAGCCTATGGCTACACCTTC
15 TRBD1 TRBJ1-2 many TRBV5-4 CASSMTRQGARGYTF TGTGCCAGCAGCATGACCCGACAGGGGGCGAGGGGCTACACCTTC
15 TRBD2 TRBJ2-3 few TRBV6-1 CASRGTSGNTDTQYF TGTGCCAGCAGGGGGACTAGCGGTAACACAGATACGCAGTATTTT
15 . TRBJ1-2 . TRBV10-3 CAISEPVRGLYGYTF TGTGCCATCAGCGAGCCAGTCAGGGGCCTCTATGGCTACACCTTC
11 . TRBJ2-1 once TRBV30 CAWTGRDEQFF TGTGCCTGGACGGGTAGGGATGAGCAGTTCTTC
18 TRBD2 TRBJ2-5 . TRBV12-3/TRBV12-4 CASSPGLADPRRWETQYF TGTGCCAGCAGCCCGGGACTAGCGGACCCTAGAAGGTGGGAGACCCAGTACTTC
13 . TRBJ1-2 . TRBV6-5 CASSYRRLEGYTF TGTGCCAGCAGTTACAGGCGGCTGGAGGGCTACACCTTC
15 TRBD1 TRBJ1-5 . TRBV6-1 CASNPGTASLQPQHF TGTGCCAGCAACCCTGGGACAGCCAGCCTTCAGCCCCAGCATTTT
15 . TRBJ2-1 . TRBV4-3 CASSQVVDSYNEQFF TGCGCCAGCAGCCAGGTTGTGGACTCCTACAATGAGCAGTTCTTC
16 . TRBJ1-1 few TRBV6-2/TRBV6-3 CASSYTTGTLNTEAFF TGTGCCAGCAGTTATACCACCGGGACGCTGAACACTGAAGCTTTCTTT
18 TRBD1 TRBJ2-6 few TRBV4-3 CASSQEGPGQGRFRVLTF TGCGCCAGCAGCCAAGAAGGCCCGGGACAGGGACGTTTTCGGGTCCTGACTTTC
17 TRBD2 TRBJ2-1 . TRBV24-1 CATSDRLAGPDPNEQFF TGTGCCACCAGTGACCGACTAGCGGGACCAGACCCCAATGAGCAGTTCTTC
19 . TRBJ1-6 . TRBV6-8 CASSYSITPLSSYNSPLHF TGTGCCAGCAGTTACTCGATTACCCCCCTCAGCTCCTATAATTCACCCCTCCACTTT
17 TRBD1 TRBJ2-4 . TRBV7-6 CASSSDRWDRGKNIQYF TGTGCTAGCAGCTCGGACCGGTGGGACAGGGGCAAAAACATTCAGTACTTC
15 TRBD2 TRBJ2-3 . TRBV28 CASSLPGGGADTQYF TGTGCCAGCAGTTTGCCGGGTGGGGGGGCAGATACGCAGTATTTT
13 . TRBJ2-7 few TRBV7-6 CASSRGGSYEQYF TGTGCCAGCAGCAGGGGGGGCTCCTACGAGCAGTACTTC
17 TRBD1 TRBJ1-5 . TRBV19 CASSIMGQGASNQPQHF TGTGCCAGTAGTATTATGGGACAGGGGGCAAGCAATCAGCCCCAGCATTTT
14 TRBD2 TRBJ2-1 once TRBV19 CASSPRREFSEQFF TGTGCCAGTAGTCCCCGGCGGGAGTTTAGTGAGCAGTTCTTC
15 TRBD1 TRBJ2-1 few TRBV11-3 CASSLGQTGGDEQFF TGTGCCAGCAGCTTAGGGCAGACAGGGGGCGATGAGCAGTTCTTC
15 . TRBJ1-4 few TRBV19 CASSPPGDANEKLFF TGTGCCAGTAGTCCGCCCGGGGACGCGAATGAAAAACTGTTTTTT
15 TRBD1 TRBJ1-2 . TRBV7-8 CASSLAGQGLGGYTF TGTGCCAGCAGCTTAGCGGGACAGGGATTGGGTGGCTACACCTTC
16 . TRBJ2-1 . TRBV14 CASSQVRLVGYYEQFF TGTGCCAGCAGCCAAGTAAGACTAGTCGGTTACTATGAGCAGTTCTTC
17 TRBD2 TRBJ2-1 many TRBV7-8 CAILGGERLMGSNEQFF TGTGCCATCTTGGGGGGGGAGAGGCTTATGGGATCGAATGAGCAGTTCTTC
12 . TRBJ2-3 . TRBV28 CASSFPGVAQYF TGTGCCAGCAGTTTTCCAGGGGTCGCGCAGTATTTT
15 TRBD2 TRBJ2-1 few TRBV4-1 CASSQRLAGEHEQFF TGCGCCAGCAGCCAACGACTAGCGGGAGAGCATGAGCAGTTCTTC
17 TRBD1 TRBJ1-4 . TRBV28 CASSFGRGGATDEKLFF TGTGCCAGCAGTTTCGGCCGAGGGGGCGCTACCGATGAAAAACTGTTTTTT
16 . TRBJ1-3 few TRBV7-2 CASSYYWRTTGNTIYF TGTGCCAGCAGTTACTATTGGAGAACGACGGGAAACACCATATATTTT
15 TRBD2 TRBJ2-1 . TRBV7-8 CASSKSSGWGNEQFF TGTGCCAGCAGCAAATCTAGCGGGTGGGGGAATGAGCAGTTCTTC
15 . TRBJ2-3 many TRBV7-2 CASSDRGVGSDTQYF TGTGCCAGCAGCGATAGAGGTGTGGGCTCAGATACGCAGTATTTT
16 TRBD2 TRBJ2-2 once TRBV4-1 CASSQEGGLVTGELFF TGCGCCAGCAGCCAAGAGGGGGGACTAGTTACCGGGGAGCTGTTTTTT
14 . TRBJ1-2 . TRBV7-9 CASSLALGVNGYTF TGTGCCAGCAGCTTAGCACTTGGGGTTAATGGCTACACCTTC